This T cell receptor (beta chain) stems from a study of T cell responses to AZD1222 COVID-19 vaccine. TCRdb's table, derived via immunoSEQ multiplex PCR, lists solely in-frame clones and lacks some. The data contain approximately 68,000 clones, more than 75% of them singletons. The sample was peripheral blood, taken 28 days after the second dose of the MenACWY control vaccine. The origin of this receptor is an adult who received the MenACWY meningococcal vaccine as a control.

The CDR3 region is CATSAPGQGTYEQYF. The CDR3 DNA reads as TGTGCCACCAGTGCTCCGGGACAGGGTACCTACGAGCAGTACTTC. The V gene is TRBV24-1, the J gene TRBJ2-7; 9 bases align to TRBD1. The V gene end was trimmed by 5 bases and the J gene end by 2 bases; junction bases not matched to a gene: 6. Germline CDR1 reads KGHDR; CDR2 reads SFDVKD. The CDR3 sequence is 15 residues long.